This T cell receptor beta chain appears in the sequencing data of a study of T-cell reconstitution after alpha-beta-depleted transplantation in children. During its preparation, the TCRbeta library received unique molecular identifiers. TCRdb called the PCR reads again in MiXCR, with one record for every CDR3 protein. This table has 200,000 to 250,000 distinct CDR3 sequences, under 9.5% appearing once. This clonotype was detected ten times or more. The ends were cut back, 5 bases at V and 0 bases at J, with 7 bases in the middle. This CDR3 has 13 amino acids. CDR1 and CDR2 from the germline V gene are SGHTA and FQGNSA.

The starting material was PBMCs from the stem cell graft donor, obtained from the stem cell graft. This clonotype was sampled from a human donor who donated a stem cell graft to a child with acute lymphoblastic leukemia. This sequence joins TRBV7-2 and TRBJ1-1; D perhaps matches TRBD1 (6 bases). CDR3 sequence (DNA): TGTGCCAGCAGCCGGACAGTGAACACTGAAGCTTTCTTT. Protein product: CASSRTVNTEAFF.